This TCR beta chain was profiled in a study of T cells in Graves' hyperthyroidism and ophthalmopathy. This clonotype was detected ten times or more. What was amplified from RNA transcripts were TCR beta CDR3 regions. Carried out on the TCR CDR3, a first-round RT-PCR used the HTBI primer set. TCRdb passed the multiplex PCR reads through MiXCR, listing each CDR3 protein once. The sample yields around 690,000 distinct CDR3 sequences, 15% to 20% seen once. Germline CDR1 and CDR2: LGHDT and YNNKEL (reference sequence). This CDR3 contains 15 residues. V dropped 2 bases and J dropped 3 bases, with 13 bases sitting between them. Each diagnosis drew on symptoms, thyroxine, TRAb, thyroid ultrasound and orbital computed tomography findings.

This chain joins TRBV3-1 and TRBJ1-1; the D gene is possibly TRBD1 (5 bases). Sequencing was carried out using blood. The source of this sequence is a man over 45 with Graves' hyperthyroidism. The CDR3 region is CASSQRGGGDTEAFF. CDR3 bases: TGTGCCAGCAGCCAACGGGGGGGAGGTGACACTGAAGCTTTCTTT.